The sequence of this T cell receptor (beta chain) was determined in a study of beta chain features in type 1 diabetes. Study-level points and caveats: Type 1 diabetes patients showed a moderate but significant shortening of TCRB CDR3s in all four CD4+ subsets. Naive, central memory and Treg TCRB repertoires appeared more alike in patients than in healthy donors.

The sequenced template was cDNA made from the entire isolated RNA. The assay was immunoSEQ multiplex PCR, and TCRdb's table has in-frame clones only and misses some. This table holds a few hundred thousand clones, about 12% found once. V was pared by 5 bases and J by 0 bases, with 4 bases between. The CDR3 consists of 12 residues. Germline V gene lookup returns CDR1 LNHDA and CDR2 SQIVND (reference sequence). This clone showed up just a few times. What it recognizes is unknown. Within the sample, other DNA sequences also encode this same CDR3. The receptor's source is a woman in her late teens or twenties with type 1 diabetes. The chain employs TRBV19 and TRBJ1-1; no reliable D call. Sequencing was done on a sample of naive CD4+ T cells from blood. This CDR3 is CASSYLNTEAFF. In DNA form, the CDR3 reads TGTGCCAGTAGTTATCTGAACACTGAAGCTTTCTTT.